The 32 T cell receptor beta chains below come from one sample, sequenced in a study of blood T cell repertoires in COVID-19. Produced via immunoSEQ multiplex PCR; TCRdb's table is partial and in-frame only. The sample gives tens of thousands of clones, roughly four fifths of which show up once; around 5% is in the top ten. Sample: peripheral blood. Receptors were obtained from a man aged 80 or over with COVID-19, enrolled during active disease.

The J gene is TRBJ2-5, the V gene TRBV2, with 14 bases matching TRBD2. The germline V gene encodes CDR1 SNHLY and CDR2 FYNNEI. CDR3 length: 18 residues. V lost 6 bases, J lost 5 bases, and 14 bases stayed unmatched. CDR3 in DNA: TGTGCCAGCAGACTACCGGGACTAGCGGGGGCCGTCCGGGAGACCCAGTACTTC. This codes for CASRLPGLAGAVRETQYF.

This chain links TRBV29-1 with TRBJ2-7; maybe TRBD2 (5 bases). Germline CDR1 is SQVTM and CDR2 is ANQGSEA. The ends were cut back, 5 bases at V and 3 bases at J, with 17 bases in the middle. The CDR3 is 14 residues long. The CDR3 region is CSVRSGNSNYEQYF. The CDR3, as DNA: TGCAGCGTTAGGTCCGGGAATTCCAACTACGAGCAGTACTTC.

The chain recombines TRBV5-6 with TRBJ1-5, with D possibly TRBD1 on 6 matching bases. This CDR3 spans 15 amino acids. Germline V lookup: CDR1 SGHDT, CDR2 YYEEEE. The V gene lost 1 base and the J gene lost 4 bases, with 12 bases spanning the gap. The CDR3 region has the DNA TGTGCCAGCAGCTTGTTGGGGGGGCTTAATCAGCCCCAGCATTTT. As protein: CASSLLGGLNQPQHF.

The chain couples TRBV6-5 to TRBJ1-5, with 8 bases lining up with TRBD1. The J segment lost 2 bases and the V segment lost 6 bases, leaving 6 bases of the junction unmatched. Germline V lookup: CDR1 MNHEY, CDR2 SVGAGI. The CDR3 is 15 residues long. CDR3 sequence (DNA): TGTGCCAGCAGCACCGGACAGGGTGGCAATCAGCCCCAGCATTTT. It yields the protein CASSTGQGGNQPQHF.

The chain has TRBV18 and TRBJ2-5; TRBD2 might be the D (6 bases). Deletions cut 0 bases from V and 5 bases from J, with 13 bases between. The CDR3 runs to 15 residues. Germline CDR1 is KGHSH and CDR2 is LQKENI. The CDR3, as DNA: TGTGCCAGCTCACCACCGCGTCTAGGAGGGGAGACCCAGTACTTC. Its translation: CASSPPRLGGETQYF.

In this sample, this clone turned up once. The chain employs TRBV19 and TRBJ2-1; the match to TRBD1 covers 9 bases. Germline CDR1 and CDR2: LNHDA and SQIVND (reference sequence). The CDR3 sequence is 14 residues long. Germline trimming cut 5 bases from V and 12 bases from J; bases unmatched to any gene: 11. This CDR3 reads CASSVYRGPGRQFF. CDR3 sequence (DNA): TGTGCCAGTAGTGTATACAGGGGGCCCGGACGGCAGTTCTTC. The entire variable domain, with the rest obtained from reference TRBV19 and TRBJ2-1, is as follows: DGGITQSPKYLFRKEGQNVTLSCEQNLNHDAMYWYRQDPGQGLRLIYYSQIVNDFQKGDIAEGYSVSREKKESFPLTVTSAQKNPTAFYLCASSVYRGPGRQFFGPGTRLTVL.

V and J are TRBV29-1 and TRBJ2-1; 9 positions match TRBD2. Germline assignment: CDR1 SQVTM and CDR2 ANQGSEA. The length of the CDR3 is 16 residues. Trimming took 0 bases from V and 8 from J; bases not matched to a gene: 11. CDR3 region: CSVEDWGSGGSDEQFF. The CDR3, as DNA: TGCAGCGTTGAAGATTGGGGTAGCGGGGGTTCCGATGAGCAGTTCTTC.

Here the CDR3 reads CASSRPAGGDQETQYF. The CDR3 DNA sequence: TGTGCCAGCTCTCGGCCAGCGGGAGGCGACCAAGAGACCCAGTACTTC. The chain has TRBV18 and TRBJ2-5; 9 bases match TRBD2. The germline V gene has CDR1 KGHSH and CDR2 LQKENI. CDR3 size: 16 residues. V lost 6 bases and J lost 0; bases outside the gene matches: 8.

The chain uses TRBV7-2 and TRBJ2-3, with 12 bases that match TRBD2. The CDR3 length is 20 residues. In germline, CDR1 is SGHTA, CDR2 FQGNSA. V gave up 0 bases and J gave up 3 bases; unmatched junction bases: 13. The CDR3 loop reads CASSLAKFGSSGRATDTQYF. In DNA, the CDR3 is TGTGCCAGCAGCTTAGCAAAATTTGGGTCTAGCGGGAGGGCGACAGATACGCAGTATTTT.

The genes are TRBV7-2 and TRBJ1-1; no firm D call. Germline-derived CDR1 and CDR2 are SGHTA and FQGNSA. The CDR3 is made up of 14 amino acids. The V and J ends lost 0 bases and 0 bases respectively, with 5 bases between them. The CDR3 protein is CASSLAIMNTEAFF. The CDR3 DNA is TGTGCCAGCAGCTTAGCCATCATGAACACTGAAGCTTTCTTT. Variable domain in full (rest from reference TRBV7-2 and TRBJ1-1): GAGVSQSPSNKVTEKGKDVELRCDPISGHTALYWYRQSLGQGLEFLIYFQGNSAPDKSGLPSDRFSAERTGGSVSTLTIQRTQQEDSAVYLCASSLAIMNTEAFFGQGTRLTVV.

This clone turned up a few times. The rearrangement links TRBV6-5 to TRBJ1-6; 9 bases map to TRBD1. After removal of 4 bases from V and 7 bases from J, the junction contained 5 bases not matched to a gene. The CDR3 spans 15 residues. Germline CDR1 MNHEY, CDR2 SVGAGI. The CDR3 loop is CASSFRDRENSPLHF. The CDR3 DNA follows: TGTGCCAGCAGTTTCCGGGACAGGGAGAATTCACCCCTCCACTTT.

V is TRBV9 and J is TRBJ2-7, with 8 positions matching TRBD1. Trimming removed 3 bases from V and 5 bases from J; junction bases left unmatched: 10. Per the germline V gene, CDR1 is SGDLS and CDR2 is YYNGEE. CDR3 size: 15 residues. The DNA for the CDR3 is TGTGCCAGCAGCGCCGCGGACAGGGTCAGGGACGAGCAGTACTTC. Translation: CASSAADRVRDEQYF.

The chain combines TRBV18 with TRBJ1-2, with D possibly being TRBD1 (6 bases). V was cut by 0 bases and J by 6 bases, with 8 bases left in between. This CDR3 has 13 residues. CDR1 is KGHSH and CDR2 is LQKENI in the germline V gene. The CDR3 DNA reads as TGTGCCAGCTCACCACCGCCAGGGGATGGCTACACCTTC. It yields the protein CASSPPPGDGYTF.

The chain carries TRBV5-6 and TRBJ2-2; 10 bases are a match to TRBD2. The CDR3 is 17 amino acids. V lost 4 bases, J lost 6 bases, and 12 bases stayed unmatched. The germline CDR1 and CDR2 sequences are SGHDT and YYEEEE. For the CDR3, the DNA is TGTGCCAGCAGCGGATCGTCTAGCGGGGGTCTGTCCGGGGAGCTGTTTTTT. This translates into CASSGSSSGGLSGELFF. Full variable domain (missing parts from reference TRBV5-6 and TRBJ2-2): DAGVTQSPTHLIKTRGQQVTLRCSPKSGHDTVSWYQQALGQGPQFIFQYYEEEERQRGNFPDRFSGHQFPNYSSELNVNALLLGDSALYLCASSGSSSGGLSGELFFGEGSRLTVL.

The chain carries TRBV4-1 and TRBJ2-2; D remains ambiguous. The CDR3 sequence is 13 residues long. Germline assignment: CDR1 MGHRA and CDR2 YSYEKL. The V gene lost 0 bases and the J gene lost 9 bases, with 8 bases spanning the gap. The DNA for the CDR3 is TGCGCCAGCAGCCAAGATCTGCGGCGGGAGCTGTTTTTT. Amino acids: CASSQDLRRELFF.

This clone was found a few times. This rearrangement joins TRBV11-2 to TRBJ2-7, with D perhaps matching TRBD2 (6 bases). CDR1 is SGHAT, CDR2 FQNNGV, per germline. CDR3 length: 14 amino acids. With 5 bases removed from V and 12 bases from J, the gap between germline ends came to 23 bases. The CDR3 DNA reads TGTGCCAGCAGCCGACAAGCCGGGACTTCTAATTGGTACTTC. This sequence encodes CASSRQAGTSNWYF.

This chain joins TRBV6-2 or TRBV6-3 and TRBJ1-5; 9 bases are shared with TRBD1. V was clipped by 4 bases and J by 7 bases; unmatched bases: 5. Germline values: CDR1 MNHEY, CDR2 SVGEGT. The CDR3 is 14 residues long. CDR3 residues: CASSFGQGLQPQHF. The CDR3 nucleotides are TGTGCCAGCAGTTTCGGACAGGGGCTCCAGCCCCAGCATTTT.

The chain recombines TRBV7-9 with TRBJ1-1; 10 bases line up with TRBD1. Unmatched junction bases numbered 0, after V lost 4 bases and J lost 7 bases. CDR3 length: 12 amino acids. In germline, CDR1 is SEHNR, CDR2 FQNEAQ (reference sequence). The CDR3 coding sequence is TGTGCCAGCAGCTGGACAGGGGGTGAAGCTTTCTTT. This sequence encodes CASSWTGGEAFF.

The chain has TRBV28 and TRBJ2-1, with 7 nucleotides matching TRBD2. Per germline, CDR1 MDHEN and CDR2 SYDVKM. CDR3 length: 16 amino acids. The V and J ends lost 3 bases and 5 bases, in that order; junction bases with no gene match: 10. DNA of the CDR3: TGTGCCAGCAGTTTCCTAGGGCGGGGAGGGCACAATGAGCAGTTCTTC. Its translation is CASSFLGRGGHNEQFF. Based on the CDR3 plus reference TRBV28 and TRBJ2-1, the full variable domain is DVKVTQSSRYLVKRTGEKVFLECVQDMDHENMFWYRQDPGLGLRLIYFSYDVKMKEKGDIPEGYSVSREKKERFSLILESASTNQTSMYLCASSFLGRGGHNEQFFGPGTRLTVL.

The chain joins TRBV2 to TRBJ2-3; tentatively, D is TRBD2 (5 bases). The germline V gene has CDR1 SNHLY and CDR2 FYNNEI. V was trimmed by 3 bases and J by 10 bases, leaving 11 bases between them. The CDR3 runs 12 residues. CDR3 DNA sequence: TGTGCCAGCAGTGATAACCTGGGAGCGCAGTATTTT. Translated, it gives CASSDNLGAQYF.

This clone is a singleton in its sample. V and J are TRBV11-2 and TRBJ2-7; 7 bases map to TRBD2. Trimming took 1 base from V and 1 from J; bases not matched to a gene: 4. Looked up from germline, CDR1 is SGHAT and CDR2 is FQNNGV. This CDR3 spans 15 amino acids. The CDR3 sequence: CASSLGGRVSYEQYF. CDR3 DNA sequence: TGTGCCAGCAGCTTAGGGGGGAGGGTTTCCTACGAGCAGTACTTC.

V usage is TRBV7-2 and J usage is TRBJ2-3, with 9 nucleotides matching TRBD2. CDR1 is SGHTA, CDR2 FQGNSA, per germline. CDR3 length: 15 residues. J lost 4 bases, V lost 5 bases, and 7 bases had no gene match. CDR3 region: CASSPRGGGADTQYF. The DNA of the CDR3 is TGTGCCAGCAGCCCGCGGGGGGGCGGAGCAGATACGCAGTATTTT. Full variable domain (remainder filled in from reference TRBV7-2 and TRBJ2-3): GAGVSQSPSNKVTEKGKDVELRCDPISGHTALYWYRQSLGQGLEFLIYFQGNSAPDKSGLPSDRFSAERTGGSVSTLTIQRTQQEDSAVYLCASSPRGGGADTQYFGPGTRLTVL.

The count of this clone is one. J is TRBJ2-1 and V is TRBV11-2; 8 nucleotides agree with TRBD1. V lost 5 bases and J lost 10; bases outside the gene matches: 10. Germline V gene sequence: CDR1 SGHAT, CDR2 FQNNGV. The CDR3 has 14 residues. CDR3: CASSTAGGAGEQFF. The CDR3 nucleotides read TGTGCCAGCAGCACCGCAGGGGGCGCGGGGGAGCAGTTCTTC. The full variable domain, with the rest looked up from reference TRBV11-2 and TRBJ2-1, is EAGVAQSPRYKIIEKRQSVAFWCNPISGHATLYWYQQILGQGPKLLIQFQNNGVVDDSQLPKDRFSAERLKGVDSTLKIQPAKLEDSAVYLCASSTAGGAGEQFFGPGTRLTVL.

This clone was found once. This sequence joins TRBV10-3 and TRBJ1-1; tentative D call: TRBD1 (5 bases). Germline CDR1 ENHRY, CDR2 SYGVKD. With 1 base removed from V and 0 bases from J, the gap between germline ends came to 6 bases. There are 14 residues in the CDR3. The CDR3 coding sequence is TGTGCCATCAGTGAGTGGACATTGAACACTGAAGCTTTCTTT. It encodes CAISEWTLNTEAFF.

This chain connects TRBV27 to TRBJ2-2; TRBD2 matches at 7 bases. Germline loops: CDR1 MNHEY, CDR2 SMNVEV (reference sequence). With 0 bases clipped from V and 4 bases from J, the junction kept 5 bases outside the gene matches. The CDR3 runs to 16 residues. In nucleotides, the CDR3 is TGTGCCAGCAGTTTATCGGGGGGGTTGAGCACCGGGGAGCTGTTTTTT. This codes for CASSLSGGLSTGELFF.

The J gene is TRBJ2-5, the V gene TRBV19, with D perhaps matching TRBD1 (6 bases). This CDR3 is built from 13 residues. The germline V gene encodes CDR1 LNHDA and CDR2 SQIVND (reference sequence). Trimming removed 3 bases at V and 4 bases at J, with 9 bases between. The CDR3 nucleotides are TGTGCCAGTAGTATCAGGGGCCGAGAGACCCAGTACTTC. Translation: CASSIRGRETQYF.

This clone was observed a handful of times. V usage is TRBV7-9 and J usage is TRBJ2-7; the D is unclear. V gave up 5 bases and J gave up 5 bases, with 16 bases separating them. The germline CDR1 and CDR2 sequences are SEHNR and FQNEAQ (reference sequence). The CDR3 is 14 amino acids. CDR3 bases: TGTGCCAGCAGCCCCGACGGTCTCCAGGACGAGCAGTACTTC. It encodes CASSPDGLQDEQYF.

This rearrangement joins TRBV5-1 to TRBJ2-2, with 7 bases lining up with TRBD1. The V gene end was trimmed by 1 base and the J gene end by 5 bases; junction bases not matched to a gene: 5. Per the germline V gene, CDR1 is SGHRS and CDR2 is YFSETQ. The length of the CDR3 is 15 residues. CDR3 loop: CASSLRQGRTGELFF. The CDR3 nucleotides are TGCGCCAGCAGCTTGCGACAGGGTCGTACCGGGGAGCTGTTTTTT.

The V and J genes are TRBV2 and TRBJ2-7; 7 positions agree with TRBD2. This CDR3 comprises 13 residues. V trimming: 8 bases; J trimming: 6 bases; junction bases outside the gene matches: 10. Germline V gene lookup returns CDR1 SNHLY and CDR2 FYNNEI. The CDR3 nucleotides read TGTGCCAGCGGACGGGAGTGGGAGGGCGAGCAGTACTTC. Its protein product is CASGREWEGEQYF.

The gene calls are TRBV18 and TRBJ2-2; TRBD1 matches at 8 bases. This CDR3 has 15 amino acids. Germline V lookup: CDR1 KGHSH, CDR2 LQKENI. With 2 bases clipped from V and 6 bases from J, the junction kept 5 bases outside the gene matches. Here the CDR3 reads CASSPTQQGAGELFF. DNA of the CDR3: TGTGCCAGCTCACCAACTCAACAGGGGGCCGGGGAGCTGTTTTTT. Based on the CDR3 plus reference TRBV18 and TRBJ2-2, the full variable domain is NAGVMQNPRHLVRRRGQEARLRCSPMKGHSHVYWYRQLPEEGLKFMVYLQKENIIDESGMPKERFSAEFPKEGPSILRIQQVVRGDSAAYFCASSPTQQGAGELFFGEGSRLTVL.

This chain links TRBV29-1 with TRBJ2-7; D perhaps matches TRBD2 (7 bases). The germline V gene encodes CDR1 SQVTM and CDR2 ANQGSEA. V was pared by 5 bases and J by 0 bases, with 14 bases between. The CDR3 is 14 amino acids. The CDR3 sequence is CSVSTGGASYEQYF. The CDR3 bases are TGCAGCGTTTCTACGGGGGGCGCCTCCTACGAGCAGTACTTC.

This rearrangement joins TRBV5-5 to TRBJ2-7, with 8 bases that match TRBD1. The CDR3 contains 13 residues. The germline CDR1 and CDR2 sequences are SGHKS and YYEKEE (reference sequence). V lost 5 bases and J lost 7; bases outside the gene matches: 8. CDR3 nucleotide sequence: TGTGCCAGCAGGCAGGGACAGGCGAGTGAGCAGTACTTC. Translation gives CASRQGQASEQYF.